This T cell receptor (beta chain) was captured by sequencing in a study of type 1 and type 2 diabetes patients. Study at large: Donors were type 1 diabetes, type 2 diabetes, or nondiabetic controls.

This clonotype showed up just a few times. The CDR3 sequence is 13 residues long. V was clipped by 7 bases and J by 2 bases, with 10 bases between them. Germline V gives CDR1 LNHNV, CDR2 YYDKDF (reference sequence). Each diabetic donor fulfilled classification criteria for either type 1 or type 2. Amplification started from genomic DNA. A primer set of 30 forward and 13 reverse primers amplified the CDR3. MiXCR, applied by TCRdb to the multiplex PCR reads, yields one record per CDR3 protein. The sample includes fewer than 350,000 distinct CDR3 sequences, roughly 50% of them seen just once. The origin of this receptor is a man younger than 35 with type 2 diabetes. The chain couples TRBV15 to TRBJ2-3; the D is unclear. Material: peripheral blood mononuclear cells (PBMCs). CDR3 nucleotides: TGTGCCACCACGGCACGGATCACAGATACGCAGTATTTT. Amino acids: CATTARITDTQYF. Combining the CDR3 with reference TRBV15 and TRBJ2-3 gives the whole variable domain DAMVIQNPRYQVTQFGKPVTLSCSQTLNHNVMYWYQQKSSQAPKLLFHYYDKDFNNEADTPDNFQSRRPNTSFCFLDIRSPGLGDTAMYLCATTARITDTQYFGPGTRLTVL.